The rows below give T cell receptor beta chains drawn from one sample of a study of blood T cell repertoires in COVID-19. Sequencing was performed with immunoSEQ multiplex PCR; in TCRdb, only in-frame clones are kept and a portion is missing. The data show 150,000 to 200,000 clones, roughly four fifths seen once. The sequenced material came from peripheral blood. These receptors were obtained from a woman aged 80 or older with acute or convalescent COVID-19. CDR3s include the opening cysteine and the closing phenylalanine or tryptophan. D genes are given only for firm matches. The listing skips clone size in some rows; elsewhere it reads once, few, many or a size class.

. | TRBJ2-3 | TRBV7-9 | . | TGTGCCAGCAGCTTTGTTGGACAGAGATTCACAGATACGCAGTATTTT | CASSFVGQRFTDTQYF
. | TRBJ1-6 | TRBV30 | . | TGTGCCTGGAGTGTGGAACGGAGCGTCCGCTCACCCCTCCACTTT | CAWSVERSVRSPLHF
. | TRBJ1-3 | TRBV4-1 | . | TGCGCCAGCAGCCGGGAAGCGGGGGCAACTGGAAACACCATATATTTT | CASSREAGATGNTIYF
. | TRBJ2-7 | TRBV6-5 | TRBD1 | TGTGCCAGCACCCCGAGGGGGACAGGGTCCTACGAGCAGTACTTC | CASTPRGTGSYEQYF
few | TRBJ2-7 | TRBV28 | TRBD1 | TGTGCCAGCAGTTTCCAATTCGGACAGGGGGCAGGAGGGAGTCCCTACGAGCAGTACTTC | CASSFQFGQGAGGSPYEQYF
once | TRBJ2-5 | TRBV5-1 | TRBD2 | TGCGCCAGCAGCACGGGGACTAGCGGCCCCGGGGCCCAGTACTTC | CASSTGTSGPGAQYF
. | TRBJ2-5 | TRBV2 | . | TGTGCCAGCAGTGAGGTTATACCAACAGCTCAAGAGACCCAGTACTTC | CASSEVIPTAQETQYF
. | TRBJ2-2 | TRBV7-6 | TRBD2 | TGTGCCAGCAGCTCGCACCTAGCGGGGGACACAACCGGGGAGCTGTTTTTT | CASSSHLAGDTTGELFF
once | TRBJ1-2 | TRBV3-1/TRBV3-2 | . | TGTGCCAGCAGCCATGGGGCAGCAGCTAACTATGGCTACACCTTC | CASSHGAAANYGYTF
. | TRBJ2-1 | TRBV5-1 | . | TGCGCCAGCAGCACCATCGGGGGAGTACGGTACAATGAGCAGTTCTTC | CASSTIGGVRYNEQFF
few | TRBJ2-7 | TRBV29-1 | . | TGCAGCTTTCTCACCGAAGGGCAGAGAAAAAGGGGGTTC | CSFLTEGQRKRGF
. | TRBJ2-7 | TRBV20-1 | TRBD1 | TGCAGTGCTAGTGCCTCCGGGACAGGGGGCGGGGTCTACGAGCAGTACTTC | CSASASGTGGGVYEQYF
once | TRBJ2-7 | TRBV6-5 | TRBD2 | TGTGCCAGCAGTTACTTCCCGGGACTAACCGAGCAGTACTTC | CASSYFPGLTEQYF
. | TRBJ2-7 | TRBV19 | TRBD1 | TGTGCCAGTAGCATGGGACAGGAGGGCTACGAGCAGTACTTC | CASSMGQEGYEQYF
. | TRBJ1-4 | TRBV11-2 | . | TGTGCCAGCAGCTTGGGGGGGAGGGAAAAACTGTTTTTT | CASSLGGREKLFF
. | TRBJ1-1 | TRBV6-2/TRBV6-3 | TRBD1 | TGTGCCAGCAGTTACCGGACAGGGAGGTCTGAAGCTTTCTTT | CASSYRTGRSEAFF
few | TRBJ1-2 | TRBV5-4 | TRBD1 | TGTGCCAGCAGCTTGGGGATGCAGGGGGCGGCCTATGGCTACACCTTC | CASSLGMQGAAYGYTF
. | TRBJ2-7 | TRBV19 | TRBD2 | TGTGCCAGTAGAAACATTGGGGGGGAAGCCTACGAGCAGTACTTC | CASRNIGGEAYEQYF
. | TRBJ2-3 | TRBV11-2 | . | TGTGCCAGCAGCTGGGTGACAGCCACAGATACGCAGTATTTT | CASSWVTATDTQYF
. | TRBJ2-2 | TRBV6-5 | . | TGTGCCAGCTCCATCCAGCTATCAGGAGGTGGGGAGCTGTTTTTT | CASSIQLSGGGELFF
. | TRBJ2-1 | TRBV4-2 | . | TGTGCCAGCAGCCAAGGACAGAATAACCTCTACAATGAGCAGTTCTTC | CASSQGQNNLYNEQFF
. | TRBJ2-7 | TRBV3-1/TRBV3-2 | . | TGTGCCAGCAGCCAAGTTAGGACTAACAACGAGCAGTACTTC | CASSQVRTNNEQYF
. | TRBJ1-1 | TRBV7-6 | . | TGTGCCAGCAGCCCCTATGGCAGGGGAAAAACTGAAGCTTTCTTT | CASSPYGRGKTEAFF
. | TRBJ2-7 | TRBV9 | TRBD1 | TGTGCCAGCAGCGCAGGGACAGGGGTCGCCTACGAGCAGTACTTC | CASSAGTGVAYEQYF
once | TRBJ1-6 | TRBV9 | . | TGTGCCAGCAGCGCAGGGGTAAGATCACCCCTCCACTTT | CASSAGVRSPLHF
. | TRBJ1-5 | TRBV24-1 | . | TGTGCCACCAGTGATTTCCCAAGACAGGTCAGCAATCAGCCCCAGCATTTT | CATSDFPRQVSNQPQHF
. | TRBJ2-5 | TRBV30 | TRBD2 | TGTGCCTGGAGCGGCGGGGGTGGAGAGACCCAGTACTTC | CAWSGGGGETQYF
. | TRBJ1-1 | TRBV7-9 | . | TGTGCCAGCAGCGAACAGAACACTGAAGCTTTCTTT | CASSEQNTEAFF
. | TRBJ1-1 | TRBV6-1 | . | TGTGCCAGCAGTGAAAGTCGGGGTGAAGCTTTCTTT | CASSESRGEAFF
. | TRBJ2-7 | TRBV7-2 | . | TGTGCCAGCAGCTTCATCCCAGGGGATGAGCAGTACTTC | CASSFIPGDEQYF
few | TRBJ2-7 | TRBV19 | TRBD1 | TGTGCCAGTAGTCTGCCGGGACAGTATTCTTCCTACGAGCAGTACTTC | CASSLPGQYSSYEQYF